A selection of T cell receptor beta chains follows, all from one sample in a study of T cell responses to AZD1222 COVID-19 vaccine. Sequenced by immunoSEQ multiplex PCR; TCRdb stores in-frame clones only, minus some. The sample consists of some 140,000 clones, 93% of them appearing once. The material sequenced was peripheral blood, taken on day 0 of AZD1222 vaccination. The receptors come from an adult in good health. Each CDR3 is given with its conserved first and last residue. The D gene is left open where the match is weak. The size of a clone is reported for some rows only, either as once, few or many, or as a class for expanded clones.

D: .; J: TRBJ1-4; V: TRBV14; length: 14; size: .; DNA: TGTGCCAGCAGCCAGCTCGGAGAAGGGGAAAAACTGTTTTTT; CDR3: CASSQLGEGEKLFF
D: .; J: TRBJ1-1; V: TRBV6-5; length: 11; size: once; DNA: TGTGCCAGCACAGGTCACACTGAAGCTTTCTTT; CDR3: CASTGHTEAFF
D: .; J: TRBJ2-5; V: TRBV2; length: 14; size: .; DNA: TGTGCCAGCAGTGAAGGGGTAGCGCAAGAGACCCAGTACTTC; CDR3: CASSEGVAQETQYF
D: TRBD1; J: TRBJ1-2; V: TRBV5-6; length: 14; size: .; DNA: TGTGCCAGCAGCCAGAGGGGGCCAGCCATTGGCTACACCTTC; CDR3: CASSQRGPAIGYTF
D: .; J: TRBJ1-2; V: TRBV6-5; length: 13; size: .; DNA: TGTGCCAGCAGCTCCAGGGAGGCCTATGGCTACACCTTC; CDR3: CASSSREAYGYTF
D: .; J: TRBJ1-2; V: TRBV19; length: 15; size: .; DNA: TGTGCCAGTAGTATGGTCGGGACTCTGCTAAGTGGCTACACCTTC; CDR3: CASSMVGTLLSGYTF
D: .; J: TRBJ1-6; V: TRBV3-1/TRBV3-2; length: 14; size: .; DNA: TGTGCCAGCAGCCAAGTTGGGGTTGGGCCACCCCTCCACTTT; CDR3: CASSQVGVGPPLHF
D: .; J: TRBJ1-2; V: TRBV6-5; length: 15; size: .; DNA: TGTGCCAGCACCCCGACAGGATTCCGTAACTATGGCTACACCTTC; CDR3: CASTPTGFRNYGYTF
D: .; J: TRBJ2-2; V: TRBV30; length: 16; size: .; DNA: TGTGCCTGGAGTTCATTTCGTACTAGTGGCACCGGGGAGCTGTTTTTT; CDR3: CAWSSFRTSGTGELFF
D: .; J: TRBJ2-7; V: TRBV5-5; length: 14; size: .; DNA: TGTGCCAGCAGCTCCATCGGGAGCTCCTACGAGCAGTACTTC; CDR3: CASSSIGSSYEQYF
D: TRBD2; J: TRBJ2-5; V: TRBV11-2; length: 16; size: once; DNA: TGTGCCAGCAGCCCCCGGACTAGATTTTCCCAAGAGACCCAGTACTTC; CDR3: CASSPRTRFSQETQYF
D: TRBD1; J: TRBJ1-2; V: TRBV24-1; length: 18; size: once; DNA: TGTGCCACCAGTGATTCCAGTTGGACAGGGGGCTCGGGGTATGGCTACACCTTC; CDR3: CATSDSSWTGGSGYGYTF
D: TRBD1; J: TRBJ1-1; V: TRBV3-1/TRBV3-2; length: 17; size: .; DNA: TGTGCCAGCAGCCAAGGCGTCCCAGGGGACAGGGGCACTGAAGCTTTCTTT; CDR3: CASSQGVPGDRGTEAFF
D: .; J: TRBJ1-1; V: TRBV6-5; length: 15; size: .; DNA: TGTGCCAGCAGCTCAATCGGGGTGACGAACACTGAAGCTTTCTTT; CDR3: CASSSIGVTNTEAFF
D: .; J: TRBJ2-7; V: TRBV3-1/TRBV3-2; length: 14; size: .; DNA: TGTGCCAGCAGCCAAGATTTGAGCCTTAACGAGCAGTACTTC; CDR3: CASSQDLSLNEQYF
D: .; J: TRBJ2-2; V: TRBV9; length: 16; size: .; DNA: TGTGCCCCCTCCCCGGGGCCCACGAAGGGCACCGGGGAGCTGTTTTTT; CDR3: CAPSPGPTKGTGELFF
D: .; J: TRBJ1-4; V: TRBV7-2; length: 16; size: .; DNA: TGTGCCAGCAGCTTAGCGCGGGTCCCGGGAGGAGAGAAACTGTTTTTT; CDR3: CASSLARVPGGEKLFF
D: TRBD1; J: TRBJ1-2; V: TRBV5-4; length: 14; size: .; DNA: TGTGCCAGCAGCTCGCCGGGACAGGCCCTCTGTGACACCTTC; CDR3: CASSSPGQALCDTF
D: .; J: TRBJ1-2; V: TRBV28; length: 13; size: .; DNA: TGTGCCAGCAGTTTAAGGTCTGTCTATGGCTACACCTTC; CDR3: CASSLRSVYGYTF
D: TRBD2; J: TRBJ2-3; V: TRBV7-3; length: 15; size: .; DNA: TGTGCCAGCAGCTTAACTAGCGGGGGGGCAGATACGCAGTATTTT; CDR3: CASSLTSGGADTQYF
D: TRBD2; J: TRBJ2-1; V: TRBV9; length: 14; size: .; DNA: TGTGCCAGCAGCGAGGGCGGGGGCTACAATGAGCAGTTCTTC; CDR3: CASSEGGGYNEQFF
D: TRBD2; J: TRBJ2-3; V: TRBV6-4; length: 15; size: .; DNA: TGTGCCAGCAGTGAAACTAGCGGGGGGGCAGATACGCAGTATTTT; CDR3: CASSETSGGADTQYF
D: .; J: TRBJ1-1; V: TRBV19; length: 14; size: .; DNA: TGTGCCAGTAGTATGGGTCAGGGGAACACTGAAGCTTTCTTT; CDR3: CASSMGQGNTEAFF
D: TRBD2; J: TRBJ2-5; V: TRBV6-5; length: 16; size: .; DNA: TGTGCCAGCAGTTACCCCCGGGGAGCGGGGCAAGAGACCCAGTACTTC; CDR3: CASSYPRGAGQETQYF
D: .; J: TRBJ1-3; V: TRBV13; length: 15; size: .; DNA: TGTGCCAGCAGCCTCACAGGGATTGAACTGAACACCATATATTTT; CDR3: CASSLTGIELNTIYF
D: .; J: TRBJ1-2; V: TRBV12-5; length: 14; size: few; DNA: TGTGCTAGTGGTTTGGCCTCGCTCAGGGATGGCTACACCTTC; CDR3: CASGLASLRDGYTF
D: .; J: TRBJ1-4; V: TRBV2; length: 15; size: few; DNA: TGTGCCAGCAGTGAATATGCCAGGGAAGATGAAAAACTGTTTTTT; CDR3: CASSEYAREDEKLFF
D: TRBD1; J: TRBJ2-7; V: TRBV7-6; length: 15; size: .; DNA: TGTGCCAGCAGCTTATCACCGGGACAGACATACGAGCAGTACTTC; CDR3: CASSLSPGQTYEQYF
D: .; J: TRBJ2-7; V: TRBV7-6; length: 13; size: .; DNA: TGTGCCAGCAGCTTAGGAACTTTCTACGAGCAGTACTTC; CDR3: CASSLGTFYEQYF
D: .; J: TRBJ2-5; V: TRBV9; length: 13; size: .; DNA: TGTGCCAGCAGCGTAGGTGTGGAAGAGACCCAGTACTTC; CDR3: CASSVGVEETQYF
D: TRBD2; J: TRBJ2-1; V: TRBV9; length: 14; size: .; DNA: TGTGCCAGCAGCACTGTAGCGGGGGGGCCCGAGCAGTTCTTC; CDR3: CASSTVAGGPEQFF